These 21 T cell receptor beta chains originate from one sample sequenced in a study of shared clonotypes between healthy human individuals. The assay was immunoSEQ multiplex PCR, and TCRdb's table has in-frame clones only and misses some. The sample includes about 2.4 million clones, over 85% of them seen just once. Material: naive CD4+ T cells from PBMCs. Subset meaning: CD45RA+ positively selected. The receptors shown here come from a man younger than 35 in good health. Some clones in this sample may be carry-over from other donors' samples.

This clone came up once. The chain joins TRBV7-2 to TRBJ1-2; D perhaps matches TRBD1 (6 bases). The V end lost 0 bases, the J end lost 1 base, and 15 bases lay between the germline ends. Looked up from germline, CDR1 is SGHTA and CDR2 is FQGNSA. This CDR3 contains 17 residues. CDR3 coding DNA: TGTGCCAGCAGCTTAGCGGCGGTTAGGGGGAATAACTATGGCTACACCTTC. Protein sequence: CASSLAAVRGNNYGYTF. Full variable domain (remainder filled in from reference TRBV7-2 and TRBJ1-2): GAGVSQSPSNKVTEKGKDVELRCDPISGHTALYWYRQSLGQGLEFLIYFQGNSAPDKSGLPSDRFSAERTGGSVSTLTIQRTQQEDSAVYLCASSLAAVRGNNYGYTFGSGTRLTVV.

The CDR3 sequence: CASQDLSGGGELFF. CDR3 nucleotide sequence: TGTGCCAGTCAAGATCTGAGTGGCGGCGGGGAGCTGTTTTTT. V gene TRBV19 combines with J gene TRBJ2-2; D remains unclear. V was trimmed by 8 bases and J by 7 bases, leaving 17 bases between them. Germline CDR1 is LNHDA and CDR2 is SQIVND (reference sequence). This CDR3 comprises 14 residues.

The chain combines TRBV20-1 with TRBJ2-7; D is unclear. In germline, CDR1 is DFQATT, CDR2 SNEGSKA (reference sequence). Trimming cost V 5 bases and J 6 bases, with 11 bases left between them. There are 11 residues in the CDR3. CDR3 nucleotide sequence: TGCAGTGCTGTCTCAGGAGCCGAGCAGTACTTC. This sequence encodes CSAVSGAEQYF.

The rearrangement links TRBV28 to TRBJ1-5; D might be TRBD1 (6 bases). Per germline, CDR1 MDHEN and CDR2 SYDVKM. The CDR3 is 15 amino acids. V dropped 4 bases and J dropped 0 bases, with 10 bases sitting between them. The CDR3 nucleotides read TGTGCCAGCAGTTACTGGGGGGCTAGCAATCAGCCCCAGCATTTT. Translating it yields CASSYWGASNQPQHF.

Worth noting for this clone: The same CDR3 arises from other DNA sequences in this sample as well. The chain recombines TRBV6-1 with TRBJ2-5, with 11 bases aligning to TRBD1. The CDR3 sequence is 14 residues long. The J segment lost 2 bases and the V segment lost 4 bases, leaving 0 bases of the junction unmatched. The germline V gene encodes CDR1 MNHNS and CDR2 SASEGT. The CDR3 protein is CASSGDRGQETQYF. In DNA, the CDR3 is TGTGCCAGCAGTGGGGACAGGGGGCAAGAGACCCAGTACTTC.

This clone came up once. The chain uses TRBV5-1 and TRBJ1-4; 7 positions match TRBD1. The CDR3 totals 16 residues. After removal of 1 base from V and 1 base from J, the junction contained 4 bases not matched to a gene. Germline lookup yields CDR1 SGHRS and CDR2 YFSETQ. The CDR3 DNA reads TGCGCCAGCAGCTTGAAACGGGACAGAACTAATGAAAAACTGTTTTTT. Protein: CASSLKRDRTNEKLFF.

This rearrangement joins TRBV28 to TRBJ1-5; no definite D call. Between the trimmed V and J ends, which lost 3 bases and 7 bases, there was a span of 16 bases. Germline V CDR1 and CDR2: MDHEN, SYDVKM. This CDR3 is 15 amino acids long. The CDR3 loop is CASSLLGIVGQPQHF. For the CDR3, the DNA is TGTGCCAGCAGTTTGTTAGGGATCGTCGGACAGCCCCAGCATTTT.

The gene calls are TRBV18 and TRBJ2-7, with D possibly matching TRBD2 (6 bases). V gave up 2 bases and J gave up 7 bases, with 27 bases separating them. Germline-derived CDR1 and CDR2 are KGHSH and LQKENI. The CDR3 spans 18 residues. The CDR3 nucleotides read TGTGCCAGCTCACCAGGACAAGGGCAGGGTCAAGGGGAGGAGGAGCAGTACTTC. Amino acid sequence: CASSPGQGQGQGEEEQYF.

The chain has TRBV7-2 and TRBJ2-3; the D is unclear. The germline V and J ends were trimmed by 0 bases and 0 bases, with 7 bases remaining between them. This CDR3 comprises 15 residues. Germline V gene sequence: CDR1 SGHTA, CDR2 FQGNSA. CDR3 amino acids: CASSLALSSTDTQYF. In DNA, the CDR3 is TGTGCCAGCAGCTTAGCCCTGTCTAGCACAGATACGCAGTATTTT. The whole variable domain, remainder taken from reference TRBV7-2 and TRBJ2-3, is GAGVSQSPSNKVTEKGKDVELRCDPISGHTALYWYRQSLGQGLEFLIYFQGNSAPDKSGLPSDRFSAERTGGSVSTLTIQRTQQEDSAVYLCASSLALSSTDTQYFGPGTRLTVL.

This clone was counted once. The chain recombines TRBV6-1 with TRBJ1-5; possible D gene TRBD1, 5 bases. Germline V gives CDR1 MNHNS, CDR2 SASEGT. V lost 7 bases and J lost 1, with 14 bases in between. CDR3 size: 15 residues. CDR3 bases: TGTGCCAGCAAGGGGCAAGGGGTGAGCAATCAGCCCCAGCATTTT. Translated: CASKGQGVSNQPQHF.

The chain uses TRBV28 and TRBJ1-1; D is ambiguous. V dropped 1 base and J dropped 7 bases, with 7 bases sitting between them. This CDR3 has 12 amino acids. CDR1 and CDR2 (germline): MDHEN, SYDVKM. Here the CDR3 reads CASSLLRDEAFF. CDR3 DNA: TGTGCCAGCAGTTTATTACGGGATGAAGCTTTCTTT.

The V and J genes are TRBV5-1 and TRBJ2-1; D could derive from TRBD1 or TRBD2 (5 bases each). The CDR3 is 14 amino acids. The germline V and J ends were trimmed by 7 bases and 7 bases, with 18 bases remaining between them. Germline CDR1 reads SGHRS; CDR2 reads YFSETQ. Written as DNA, the CDR3 is TGCGCCAGCCGACCGGGACGGGGCTTTAATGAGCAGTTCTTC. Protein: CASRPGRGFNEQFF.

The chain combines TRBV7-3 with TRBJ1-2; possible D gene TRBD1, 5 bases. This CDR3 is 13 amino acids long. CDR1 is SGHTA, CDR2 FQGTGA, per germline. V was trimmed by 2 bases and J by 7 bases, leaving 11 bases between them. The CDR3 bases are TGTGCCAGCAGCTTACTCGAAACAGGTGGCTACACCTTC. Protein sequence: CASSLLETGGYTF.

J is TRBJ2-7 and V is TRBV21-1; the table's TRBD1 call for D was not verified on the DNA. TRBV21-1 represents a pseudogene. The length of the CDR3 is 20 residues. This CDR3 is CASSKARTGGTTLRSYEQYF. The CDR3 DNA reads TGTGCCAGCAGCAAAGCGCGGACAGGGGGAACTACTTTGCGTTCCTACGAGCAGTACTTC.

The CDR3: CAPGRMGELLETQYF. The CDR3 DNA sequence: TGCGCCCCAGGACGGATGGGGGAGCTGTTGGAGACCCAGTACTTC. The genes are TRBV10-1 and TRBJ2-5, with D perhaps assigned TRBD1 or TRBD2 (5 bases each). CDR3 length: 15 amino acids. V was trimmed by 11 bases and J by 5 bases, leaving 24 bases between them. Germline V lookup: CDR1 WNHNN, CDR2 SYGVQD (reference sequence).

To note about this clone: Other DNA sequences within the sample encode an identical CDR3. The rearrangement links TRBV15 to TRBJ2-5; D remains unclear. V gave up 0 bases and J gave up 4 bases, with 6 bases separating them. Germline V lookup: CDR1 LNHNV, CDR2 YYDKDF (reference sequence). This CDR3 spans 13 amino acids. As DNA, the CDR3 is TGTGCCACCAGCAGAGATCCGAGAGAGACCCAGTACTTC. Translating it yields CATSRDPRETQYF.

About this clone itself: Mismatch with germline at one junction end may stem from a read error. This chain connects TRBV28 to TRBJ2-7; 7 nucleotides match TRBD1. This CDR3 is 12 amino acids long. Germline CDR1 MDHEN, CDR2 SYDVKM. CDR3 in DNA: TGTGCCAGCAGTTTAGCTGGCAGGGGGACGAACTTC. It is translated as CASSLAGRGTNF.

The J gene is TRBJ2-7, the V gene TRBV11-3, with D unresolved. Germline CDR1 and CDR2: SGHNT and YENEEA. The CDR3 has 13 amino acids. Deletions cut 3 bases from V and 4 bases from J, with 10 bases between. CDR3 sequence reads: CASSFSATYEQYF. CDR3 sequence (DNA): TGTGCCAGCAGCTTTTCCGCAACTTACGAGCAGTACTTC.

This chain joins TRBV7-3 and TRBJ2-6; no firm D call. Trimming took off 2 bases at V and 0 bases at J, with 17 bases between the two ends. Germline V gene data show CDR1 as SGHTA and CDR2 as FQGTGA. CDR3 length: 19 residues. Written as DNA, the CDR3 is TGTGCCAGCAGCTTAGGGGTAAACCGAAGGAACTCTGGGGCCAACGTCCTGACTTTC. It is translated as CASSLGVNRRNSGANVLTF.

This clone is a singleton in its sample. The rearrangement links TRBV7-2 to TRBJ2-1; TRBD2 agrees at 9 bases. V trimming: 4 bases; J trimming: 2 bases; junction bases outside the gene matches: 3. Germline-derived CDR1 and CDR2 are SGHTA and FQGNSA. The CDR3 totals 15 residues. CDR3 residues: CASSSASGTYNEQFF. DNA of the CDR3: TGTGCCAGCAGCTCTGCTAGCGGGACCTACAATGAGCAGTTCTTC.

In regard to this clone: Other DNA sequences in the same sample also yield this CDR3. V gene TRBV5-1 combines with J gene TRBJ2-1; D gene uncertain. The V and J ends lost 0 bases and 4 bases respectively, with 8 bases between them. The CDR3 contains 14 residues. Germline V gives CDR1 SGHRS, CDR2 YFSETQ. In DNA, the CDR3 is TGCGCCAGCAGCTTGGCAGGCTATTACAATGAGCAGTTCTTC. This encodes CASSLAGYYNEQFF. The variable domain in full, with the rest retrieved from reference TRBV5-1 and TRBJ2-1, is KAGVTQTPRYLIKTRGQQVTLSCSPISGHRSVSWYQQTPGQGLQFLFEYFSETQRNKGNFPGRFSGRQFSNSRSEMNVSTLELGDSALYLCASSLAGYYNEQFFGPGTRLTVL.